These 4 T cell receptor beta chains were all obtained from the same sample, sequenced in a study of regulatory T cells in long-lasting Graves disease. Both iRepertoire HTBI primers and Arm-PCR of CDR3 regions were used to build the TCR beta libraries. Via MiXCR, TCRdb re-called the multiplex PCR reads, giving one row per CDR3 protein. The repertoire holds 400,000 to 650,000 distinct CDR3 sequences, with 16% as singletons. Time point indicated: newly diagnosed GD, antithyroid drugs for less than 3 months. RNA from PBMCs was the source of the TCR library. These data also featured in a second study, about T cells in Graves' hyperthyroidism and ophthalmopathy.

This material consisted of peripheral blood mononuclear cells (PBMCs), taken at new diagnosis, from a patient treated with antithyroid drugs. The receptor set was obtained from a woman aged 35-65 years with Graves disease.

This clonotype was seen repeatedly, ten times or more. The rearrangement links TRBV28 to TRBJ1-3; no clear D. The CDR3 loop spans 16 amino acids. V lost 4 bases to trimming and J lost 0 bases, with 13 bases between them. Germline V lookup: CDR1 MDHEN, CDR2 SYDVKM. CDR3 bases: TGTGCCAGCAGTTCGGCGGGTCAGGACTCTGGAAACACCATATATTTT. Its translation: CASSSAGQDSGNTIYF.

In its sample, this clonotype was seen many times. The chain joins TRBV12-3 or TRBV12-4 to TRBJ2-7; D is perhaps TRBD1 (6 bases). The V end lost 4 bases, the J end lost 3 bases, and 13 bases lay between the germline ends. This CDR3 is built from 14 residues. The CDR3 protein is CASSWETGGYEQYF. The CDR3 DNA follows: TGTGCCAGCAGTTGGGAGACAGGAGGCTACGAGCAGTACTTC.

The chain has TRBV6-1 and TRBJ1-3, with 7 bases identical to TRBD1. The CDR3 sequence is 15 residues long. Germline CDR1 is MNHNS and CDR2 is SASEGT. V shed 6 bases, J shed 3 bases, and the junction held 8 bases outside the gene matches. In DNA form, the CDR3 reads TGTGCCAGCAGCTCAGACAGGGCTGGTGGAAACACCATATATTTT. Translation gives CASSSDRAGGNTIYF.

This clonotype appeared many times. The chain combines TRBV5-5 with TRBJ2-3, with D perhaps TRBD2 (6 bases). Deletions cut 0 bases from V and 2 bases from J, with 13 bases between. Germline V gene data show CDR1 as SGHKS and CDR2 as YYEKEE (reference sequence). The CDR3 runs to 16 residues. CDR3 sequence: CASSLVAGLDTDTQYF. The CDR3 nucleotides read TGTGCCAGCAGCTTGGTGGCGGGGCTTGACACAGATACGCAGTATTTT.